This T cell receptor (beta chain) was documented in a study of blood T cell repertoires in COVID-19. Study-wide context: The United States, Italy and Spain were the sources of the acute and convalescent COVID-19 samples.

Trimming took 2 bases from V and 7 from J, leaving 17 bases between them. This CDR3 contains 15 residues. CDR1 MDHEN and CDR2 SYDVKM come from the germline V gene. Using immunoSEQ multiplex PCR, the repertoire was profiled, and TCRdb retains in-frame clones only, with some absent. In the table there are about 15,000 clones, 80% to 90% of which are singletons. A single count supports this clone. This sequence joins TRBV28 and TRBJ1-2; perhaps TRBD1 as D (6 bases). Sequenced material: peripheral blood. The source of this sequence is a human donor in a cohort sampled during active COVID-19. CDR3 DNA: TGTGCCAGCAGTTTAGGGGGCCAACCGGTAGGTGGCTACACCTTC. This codes for CASSLGGQPVGGYTF.